This paragraph covers one T cell receptor (beta chain) sequence. Repertoires were generated with immunoSEQ multiplex PCR, while TCRdb's copy carries only in-frame clones and drops some. The sample lists fewer than 90,000 clones; roughly 90% were seen once. This entry comes from a study of technical replicates of blood from several donors. V was shortened by 5 bases and J by 7 bases, with 12 bases between the two germline ends. The CDR3 is made up of 12 amino acids. Germline-derived CDR1 and CDR2 are SGHRS and YFSETQ. The V and J genes are TRBV5-1 and TRBJ2-5; D is possibly TRBD2 (5 bases). The receptor comes from a human donor in good health. The sequenced sample was T cells isolated from PBMCs. The CDR3 reads CASSESRGTQYF. CDR3 nucleotides: TGCGCCAGCAGTGAAAGCCGGGGGACCCAGTACTTC.